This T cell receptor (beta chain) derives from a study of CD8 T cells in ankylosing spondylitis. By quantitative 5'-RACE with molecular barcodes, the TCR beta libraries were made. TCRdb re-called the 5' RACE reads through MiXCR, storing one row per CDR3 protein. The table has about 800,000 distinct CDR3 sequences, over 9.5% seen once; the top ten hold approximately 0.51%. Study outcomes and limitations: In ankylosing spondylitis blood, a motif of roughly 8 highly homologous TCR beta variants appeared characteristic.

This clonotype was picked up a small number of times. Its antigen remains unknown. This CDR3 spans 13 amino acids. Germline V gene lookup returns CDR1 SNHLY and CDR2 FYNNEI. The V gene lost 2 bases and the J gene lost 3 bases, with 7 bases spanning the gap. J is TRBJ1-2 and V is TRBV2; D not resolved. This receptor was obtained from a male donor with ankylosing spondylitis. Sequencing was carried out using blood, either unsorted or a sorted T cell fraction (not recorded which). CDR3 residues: CASSERSDYGYTF. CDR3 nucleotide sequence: TGTGCCAGCAGTGAAAGGTCCGACTATGGCTACACCTTC.